Listed below are T cell receptor beta chains from one sample, sequenced in a study of beta chain features in type 1 diabetes. Sequencing used immunoSEQ multiplex PCR; TCRdb keeps in-frame clones, though not all of them. Among about 160,000 clones, roughly 9% were seen once, and the ten largest hold 2% to 2.5%. The source material was central memory CD4+ T cells from blood. Receptors originate from a woman aged 18-30 years in good health. The CDR3 runs from the conserved cysteine through the conserved F or W. Fields, in order: J gene, D gene, V gene, clone size, CDR3 protein, CDR3 DNA. The D gene is left open where the match is weak. Clone sizes are given selectively: once, few, many, or a class where the clone is expanded.

j_gene: TRBJ2-1
d_gene: TRBD2
v_gene: TRBV7-2
abundance: NA
CDR3aa: CASSLSTSGGGNEQFF
CDR3nt: TGTGCCAGCAGCTTATCCACTAGCGGGGGGGGCAATGAGCAGTTCTTC

j_gene: TRBJ2-3
d_gene: TRBD2
v_gene: TRBV6-6
abundance: few
CDR3aa: CASSRGGAADTQYF
CDR3nt: TGTGCCAGCAGCCGCGGGGGGGCCGCAGATACGCAGTATTTT

j_gene: TRBJ2-1
d_gene: TRBD2
v_gene: TRBV5-1
abundance: few
CDR3aa: CASSLRAGGRDEQFF
CDR3nt: TGCGCCAGCAGCTTGAGAGCGGGAGGACGGGATGAGCAGTTCTTC

j_gene: TRBJ1-2
d_gene: NA
v_gene: TRBV5-6
abundance: NA
CDR3aa: CASSLPGKKGYGYTF
CDR3nt: TGTGCCAGCAGCTTGCCCGGGAAGAAGGGCTATGGCTACACCTTC

j_gene: TRBJ2-5
d_gene: TRBD1
v_gene: TRBV30
abundance: few
CDR3aa: CACGQPQGRGRVGETQYF
CDR3nt: TGTGCCTGCGGACAACCACAGGGGCGAGGGAGAGTTGGAGAGACCCAGTACTTC

j_gene: TRBJ1-2
d_gene: NA
v_gene: TRBV4-2
abundance: NA
CDR3aa: CASSQGGRERSYTF
CDR3nt: TGTGCCAGCAGCCAGGGAGGACGGGAGCGGAGCTACACCTTC

j_gene: TRBJ2-5
d_gene: TRBD2
v_gene: TRBV5-6
abundance: once
CDR3aa: CASSLVLAGGGRPETQYF
CDR3nt: TGTGCCAGCAGCTTGGTGCTAGCGGGGGGCGGTCGTCCAGAGACCCAGTACTTC

j_gene: TRBJ2-3
d_gene: NA
v_gene: TRBV4-3
abundance: many
CDR3aa: CASSQDTADTQYF
CDR3nt: TGCGCCAGCAGCCAAGATACCGCGGATACGCAGTATTTT

j_gene: TRBJ2-7
d_gene: NA
v_gene: TRBV5-1
abundance: few
CDR3aa: CASSLVVGRGSYEQYF
CDR3nt: TGCGCCAGCAGCTTGGTGGTGGGCAGGGGCTCCTACGAGCAGTACTTC

j_gene: TRBJ2-7
d_gene: TRBD1
v_gene: TRBV7-9
abundance: NA
CDR3aa: CASSRDRTYEQYF
CDR3nt: TGTGCCAGCAGCCGGGACAGGACCTACGAGCAGTACTTC

j_gene: TRBJ2-5
d_gene: TRBD2
v_gene: TRBV2
abundance: NA
CDR3aa: CASSLGLAGETQYF
CDR3nt: TGTGCCAGCAGTCTGGGACTAGCGGGCGAGACCCAGTACTTC

j_gene: TRBJ1-2
d_gene: TRBD1
v_gene: TRBV5-1
abundance: NA
CDR3aa: CASSSTGVNYGYTF
CDR3nt: TGCGCCAGCAGCTCGACAGGGGTGAACTATGGCTACACCTTC

j_gene: TRBJ2-1
d_gene: NA
v_gene: TRBV19
abundance: NA
CDR3aa: CASIPSGTSNEQFF
CDR3nt: TGTGCCAGTATTCCGAGCGGGACAAGCAATGAGCAGTTCTTC

j_gene: TRBJ2-5
d_gene: TRBD2
v_gene: TRBV4-1
abundance: few
CDR3aa: CASSQDPGGLGTQYF
CDR3nt: TGCGCCAGCAGCCAAGACCCGGGGGGGCTGGGCACCCAGTACTTC

j_gene: TRBJ1-1
d_gene: NA
v_gene: TRBV18
abundance: NA
CDR3aa: CASSAQSADTEAFF
CDR3nt: TGTGCCAGCTCGGCCCAGTCGGCGGACACTGAAGCTTTCTTT

j_gene: TRBJ2-7
d_gene: NA
v_gene: TRBV7-9
abundance: NA
CDR3aa: CASSLGAGLDYEQYF
CDR3nt: TGTGCCAGCAGCTTAGGGGCAGGACTCGACTACGAGCAGTACTTC

j_gene: TRBJ1-5
d_gene: TRBD1
v_gene: TRBV27
abundance: few
CDR3aa: CASSPEGQGIQPQHF
CDR3nt: TGTGCCAGCAGTCCCGAGGGACAGGGGATTCAGCCCCAGCATTTT

j_gene: TRBJ2-1
d_gene: TRBD2
v_gene: TRBV2
abundance: NA
CDR3aa: CASSEGDYDNEQFF
CDR3nt: TGTGCCAGCAGTGAAGGGGACTACGACAATGAGCAGTTCTTC

j_gene: TRBJ1-1
d_gene: NA
v_gene: TRBV5-4
abundance: NA
CDR3aa: CASSLDSTEAFF
CDR3nt: TGTGCCAGCAGCCTGGACAGCACTGAAGCTTTCTTT

j_gene: TRBJ2-7
d_gene: NA
v_gene: TRBV28
abundance: few
CDR3aa: CATLLAYEQYF
CDR3nt: TGTGCCACGCTACTGGCCTACGAGCAGTACTTC

j_gene: TRBJ1-1
d_gene: NA
v_gene: TRBV6-5
abundance: few
CDR3aa: CASSSGGLGGTEAFF
CDR3nt: TGTGCCAGCAGTTCGGGAGGTTTAGGGGGGACTGAAGCTTTCTTT

j_gene: TRBJ2-1
d_gene: NA
v_gene: TRBV19
abundance: few
CDR3aa: CASSTKRASGHEQFF
CDR3nt: TGTGCCAGTAGTACCAAGCGGGCGTCAGGCCATGAGCAGTTCTTC

j_gene: TRBJ1-2
d_gene: NA
v_gene: TRBV5-4
abundance: NA
CDR3aa: CASTARDSRGYTF
CDR3nt: TGTGCCAGCACCGCCCGGGACTCTAGGGGCTACACCTTC

j_gene: TRBJ2-7
d_gene: TRBD2
v_gene: TRBV7-2
abundance: NA
CDR3aa: CASSLEAGDSRYYEQYF
CDR3nt: TGTGCCAGCAGCTTGGAAGCGGGAGACTCCCGATACTACGAGCAGTACTTC

j_gene: TRBJ1-4
d_gene: TRBD1
v_gene: TRBV11-2
abundance: NA
CDR3aa: CASSSLMDRNDELFF
CDR3nt: TGTGCCAGCAGCTCCTTGATGGACAGGAACGACGAACTGTTTTTT

j_gene: TRBJ2-1
d_gene: NA
v_gene: TRBV5-6
abundance: few
CDR3aa: CASSFLNEQFF
CDR3nt: TGTGCCAGCAGCTTTCTCAATGAGCAGTTCTTC

j_gene: TRBJ1-3
d_gene: NA
v_gene: TRBV18
abundance: many
CDR3aa: CASSRASGNTIYF
CDR3nt: TGTGCCAGCTCACGGGCCTCTGGAAACACCATATATTTT

j_gene: TRBJ2-3
d_gene: NA
v_gene: TRBV9
abundance: NA
CDR3aa: CASSATGRSDTQYF
CDR3nt: TGTGCCAGCAGCGCAACTGGGAGATCAGATACGCAGTATTTT

j_gene: TRBJ1-4
d_gene: TRBD1
v_gene: TRBV5-6
abundance: few
CDR3aa: CASSGQGIEKLFF
CDR3nt: TGTGCCAGCTCGGGACAGGGCATTGAAAAACTGTTTTTT

j_gene: TRBJ1-1
d_gene: TRBD1
v_gene: TRBV7-3
abundance: NA
CDR3aa: CASSLTAGTGINTEAFF
CDR3nt: TGTGCCAGCAGCTTAACGGCCGGGACAGGTATAAACACTGAAGCTTTCTTT

j_gene: TRBJ2-4
d_gene: TRBD1
v_gene: TRBV7-2
abundance: NA
CDR3aa: CASSLRRDREDIQYF
CDR3nt: TGTGCCAGCAGCTTACGTCGGGACAGGGAAGACATTCAGTACTTC

j_gene: TRBJ1-2
d_gene: NA
v_gene: TRBV9
abundance: few
CDR3aa: CASSAEPTAVLGYTF
CDR3nt: TGTGCCAGCAGCGCAGAACCGACAGCCGTTTTGGGCTACACCTTC

j_gene: TRBJ2-1
d_gene: NA
v_gene: TRBV7-2
abundance: few
CDR3aa: CASSLPIYNEQFF
CDR3nt: TGTGCCAGCTCTCTCCCTATTTACAATGAGCAGTTCTTC

j_gene: TRBJ2-2
d_gene: NA
v_gene: TRBV7-2
abundance: many
CDR3aa: CASSLGLPINTGELFF
CDR3nt: TGTGCCAGCAGTTTAGGACTTCCCATAAACACCGGGGAGCTGTTTTTT

j_gene: TRBJ1-5
d_gene: NA
v_gene: TRBV6-5
abundance: NA
CDR3aa: CASSRPGQPQHF
CDR3nt: TGTGCCAGCAGTAGGCCCGGGCAGCCCCAGCATTTT

j_gene: TRBJ2-3
d_gene: NA
v_gene: TRBV9
abundance: NA
CDR3aa: CASSPQVADTQYF
CDR3nt: TGTGCCAGCAGCCCCCAGGTGGCAGATACGCAGTATTTT

j_gene: TRBJ2-5
d_gene: NA
v_gene: TRBV28
abundance: few
CDR3aa: CASSLGLAEETQYF
CDR3nt: TGTGCCAGCAGTTTAGGCCTAGCAGAGGAGACCCAGTACTTC